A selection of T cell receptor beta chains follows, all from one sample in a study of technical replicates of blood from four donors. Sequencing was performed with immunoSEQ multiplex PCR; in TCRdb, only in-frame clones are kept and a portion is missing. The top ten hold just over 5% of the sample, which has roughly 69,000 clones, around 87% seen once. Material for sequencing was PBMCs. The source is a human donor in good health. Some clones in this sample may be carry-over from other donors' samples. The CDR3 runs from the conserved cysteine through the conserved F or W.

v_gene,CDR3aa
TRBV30,CAWSHGGNNSPLHF
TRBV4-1,CASTGDIGTDTQYF
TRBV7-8,CASSPEYRAGDSPLHF
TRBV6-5,CASAFMYRGFYEQYF
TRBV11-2,CASSLASGRPRGETQYF
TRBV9,CASSARDTVNTEAFF
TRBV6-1,CASRGQGSAYEQYF
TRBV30,CAWSVSSSGSSYEQYF
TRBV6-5,CASSWGAGGGETQYF
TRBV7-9,CASSSSGHSYEQYF
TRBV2,CASTGVRTDTQYF
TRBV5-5,CASSLGHGGWDEQFF
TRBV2,CASRAPRDYRTDTQYF
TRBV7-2,CASSLLADTDTQYF
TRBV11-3,CASSFGETQYF
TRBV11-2,CASSLDRGQNGYTF
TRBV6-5,CASRRTSNEQFF
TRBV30,CAWSPGLDFNEQFF
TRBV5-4,CASRSSSDEQFF
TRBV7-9,CASSMALGWGRTYEQYF
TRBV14,CASSGREIIYVEQYF
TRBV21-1,CASSVALTYEQYF
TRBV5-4,CASSLARSIGANVLTF
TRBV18,CASSPVGPGQGGGNQPQHF
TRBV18,CASSPNGQGSNQPQHF
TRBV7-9,CASSSASGATYEQYF
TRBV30,CAWSVLERDTEAFF
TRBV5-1,CASSLEPQGTNYGYTF
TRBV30,CAWSAAATEAFF
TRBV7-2,CASSGSVNFEYYGYTF
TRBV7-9,CASRATGGDGYTF
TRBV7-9,CASSLARVKPSYNEQFF
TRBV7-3,CASRPEGTGSTEAFF
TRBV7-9,CASSAGVLQNYGYTF
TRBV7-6,CASSRQGWETQYF
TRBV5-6,CASSSLTGRSGNTIYF
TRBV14,CASSITTGVNGYTF
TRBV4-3,CASSQGQGGEEQYF
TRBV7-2,CASSFYSGGRRDTQYF
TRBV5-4,CASSWGTGVLEQYF
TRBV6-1,CASSEMSGGGNQPQHF